Presented here are 15 T cell receptor beta chains from one specimen sequenced in a study of shared clonotypes between healthy human individuals. The protocol was immunoSEQ multiplex PCR, while the TCRdb copy is restricted to in-frame clones and leaves out a portion. The sample has roughly 1.4 million clones; 98% to 99% are singletons. The sequencing input was naive CD4+ T cells sorted from blood. The subset: CD45RA+ positively selected. These receptors were taken from a man aged 30-40 years in good health.

This CDR3 is CASSRSGTYNEQFF. In nucleotides, the CDR3 is TGTGCCAGCAGTCGGAGCGGCACCTACAATGAGCAGTTCTTC. The chain combines TRBV27 with TRBJ2-1; a weak D match, TRBD2 (5 bases). Germline assignment: CDR1 MNHEY and CDR2 SMNVEV (reference sequence). V was cut by 5 bases and J by 2 bases, with 10 bases left in between. The CDR3 loop spans 14 amino acids.

Only one count was recorded for this clone. The genes are TRBV27 and TRBJ2-1; a weak D match, TRBD2 (5 bases). CDR3 length equals 13 residues. Trimming stripped 5 bases from V and 9 bases from J, with 14 bases between. CDR1 and CDR2 from the germline V gene are MNHEY and SMNVEV (reference sequence). The CDR3 DNA reads as TGTGCCAGCAGTCACCGACCCCTAGCTGAGCAGTTCTTC. The encoded protein is CASSHRPLAEQFF.

The chain has TRBV2 and TRBJ2-7; TRBD2 matches at 13 bases. This CDR3 comprises 14 residues. Germline CDR1 reads SNHLY; CDR2 reads FYNNEI. Trimming at V came to 9 bases and at J to 6 bases, leaving 8 bases not matched to a gene. DNA of the CDR3: TGTGCCAGTCTAACTAGCGGGAGGGCCGCCGAGCAGTACTTC. Translation: CASLTSGRAAEQYF.

This chain joins TRBV5-1 and TRBJ2-5; 11 bases match TRBD2. This CDR3 region has 15 residues. V trimming: 4 bases; J trimming: 1 base; junction bases outside the gene matches: 3. Germline V gives CDR1 SGHRS, CDR2 YFSETQ. In DNA form, the CDR3 reads TGCGCCAGCAGCGCCGGGACTAGCGGCCAAGAGACCCAGTACTTC. Protein product: CASSAGTSGQETQYF.

V gene TRBV10-3 combines with J gene TRBJ2-3; 10 nucleotides line up with TRBD1. The CDR3 totals 17 residues. V was pared by 9 bases and J by 6 bases, with 18 bases of the junction left unmatched. From germline, CDR1 is ENHRY and CDR2 SYGVKD. This chain's CDR3 is CAMGDLGTGDGDDTQYF. DNA of the CDR3: TGTGCCATGGGCGACCTCGGGACAGGGGACGGGGACGATACGCAGTATTTT.

This chain uses TRBV7-9 with TRBJ2-1, with 11 positions matching TRBD2. Germline assignment: CDR1 SEHNR and CDR2 FQNEAQ (reference sequence). The CDR3 sequence is 15 residues long. Unmatched junction bases numbered 3, after V lost 5 bases and J lost 3 bases. The CDR3 sequence is CASSITSGSYNEQFF. The CDR3 DNA sequence: TGTGCCAGCAGCATAACTAGCGGGAGCTACAATGAGCAGTTCTTC.

The V gene is TRBV5-4, the J gene TRBJ2-1; no reliable D call. Germline V gives CDR1 SGHNT, CDR2 YYREEE (reference sequence). V dropped 0 bases and J dropped 9 bases, with 10 bases sitting between them. This CDR3 has 13 residues. In nucleotides, the CDR3 is TGTGCCAGCAGCTTGGAACCAGCTGGTGAGCAGTTCTTC. The encoded protein is CASSLEPAGEQFF.

The V gene is TRBV5-1, the J gene TRBJ2-1; TRBD2 matches at 10 bases. The CDR3 runs 17 residues. J lost 6 bases, V lost 0 bases, and 9 bases had no gene match. The germline V gene has CDR1 SGHRS and CDR2 YFSETQ. CDR3 loop: CASSLGEGLALGNEQFF. CDR3 nucleotides: TGCGCCAGCAGCTTGGGAGAGGGACTAGCGTTGGGCAATGAGCAGTTCTTC. Based on the CDR3 plus reference TRBV5-1 and TRBJ2-1, the full variable domain is KAGVTQTPRYLIKTRGQQVTLSCSPISGHRSVSWYQQTPGQGLQFLFEYFSETQRNKGNFPGRFSGRQFSNSRSEMNVSTLELGDSALYLCASSLGEGLALGNEQFFGPGTRLTVL.

This rearrangement joins TRBV5-1 to TRBJ1-4, with D perhaps TRBD1 (5 bases). V shed 4 bases and J shed 3 bases, with 13 bases lying between them. Looked up from germline, CDR1 is SGHRS and CDR2 is YFSETQ. This CDR3 has 15 residues. The CDR3 spells CASSGQGIPNEKLFF. DNA for the CDR3: TGCGCCAGCAGCGGTCAGGGTATACCTAATGAAAAACTGTTTTTT.

V gene TRBV18 combines with J gene TRBJ1-2; 7 bases align to TRBD1. With V trimmed by 3 bases and J by 3 bases, 7 bases remained unmatched. In germline, CDR1 is KGHSH, CDR2 LQKENI. This CDR3 contains 15 residues. Written as DNA, the CDR3 is TGTGCCAGCTCACCTGACAGGGTGCGTGACTATGGCTACACCTTC. Translation gives CASSPDRVRDYGYTF.

The chain recombines TRBV27 with TRBJ2-4, with D unclear. The CDR3 loop spans 14 amino acids. Looked up from germline, CDR1 is MNHEY and CDR2 is SMNVEV (reference sequence). The V end was cut by 6 bases, the J end by 1 base, with 10 bases between. CDR3 residues: CASSSLGAKNIQYF. The CDR3, as DNA: TGTGCCAGCAGCTCCTTAGGGGCCAAAAACATTCAGTACTTC.

The CDR3 DNA sequence: TGTGCCAGCCCTGCTCGGACTAGCGGGAGGGTCGGGTACAATGAGCAGTTCTTC. It encodes CASPARTSGRVGYNEQFF. The chain uses TRBV2 and TRBJ2-1; TRBD2 matches 15 bases. The germline gives CDR1 SNHLY, CDR2 FYNNEI. The CDR3 loop spans 18 amino acids. Germline trimming cut 8 bases from V and 4 bases from J; bases unmatched to any gene: 12.

This chain uses TRBV11-2 with TRBJ1-2; 7 bases map to TRBD1. Germline V gene data show CDR1 as SGHAT and CDR2 as FQNNGV. The trim removed 6 bases at V and 12 bases at J, leaving 10 bases unmatched. This CDR3 contains 12 residues. The CDR3 sequence is CASREGTDGDTF. In nucleotides, the CDR3 is TGTGCCAGCAGGGAGGGGACAGACGGCGACACCTTC.

The chain carries TRBV28 and TRBJ2-7; D is possibly TRBD2 (5 bases). CDR3 size: 14 residues. Germline CDR1 is MDHEN and CDR2 is SYDVKM. V was pared by 7 bases and J by 2 bases, with 15 bases between. CDR3 nucleotides: TGTGCCAGCATCCCCCGCCCCGGGGCCTACGAGCAGTACTTC. It yields the protein CASIPRPGAYEQYF.

The chain uses TRBV28 and TRBJ2-5; 10 bases map to TRBD2. Losses at the gene ends were 8 bases for V and 9 bases for J; bases not matched to a gene: 9. This CDR3 is 13 amino acids long. Per the germline V gene, CDR1 is MDHEN and CDR2 is SYDVKM. CDR3 DNA: TGTGCCAGCGGGATGACCAGCGGGAGGGCCCAGTACTTC. Translation gives CASGMTSGRAQYF.